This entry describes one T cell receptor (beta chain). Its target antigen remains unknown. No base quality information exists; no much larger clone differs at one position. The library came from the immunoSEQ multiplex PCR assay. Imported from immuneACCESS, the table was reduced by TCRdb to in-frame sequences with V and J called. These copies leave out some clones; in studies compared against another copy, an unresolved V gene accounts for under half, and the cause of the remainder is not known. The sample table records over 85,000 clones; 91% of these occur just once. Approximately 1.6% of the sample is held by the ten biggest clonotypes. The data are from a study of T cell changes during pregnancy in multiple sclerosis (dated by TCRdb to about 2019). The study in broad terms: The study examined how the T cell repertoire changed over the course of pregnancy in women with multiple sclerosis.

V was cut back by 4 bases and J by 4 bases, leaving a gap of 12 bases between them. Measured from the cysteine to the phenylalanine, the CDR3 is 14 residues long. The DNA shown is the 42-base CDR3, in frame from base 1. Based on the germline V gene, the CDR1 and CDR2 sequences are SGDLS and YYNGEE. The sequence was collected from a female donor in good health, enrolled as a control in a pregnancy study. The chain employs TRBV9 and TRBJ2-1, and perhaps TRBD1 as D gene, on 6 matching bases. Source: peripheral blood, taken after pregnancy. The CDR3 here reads CASSPTDRYNEQFF. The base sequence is TGTGCCAGCAGCCCAACCGACAGGTACAATGAGCAGTTCTTC.